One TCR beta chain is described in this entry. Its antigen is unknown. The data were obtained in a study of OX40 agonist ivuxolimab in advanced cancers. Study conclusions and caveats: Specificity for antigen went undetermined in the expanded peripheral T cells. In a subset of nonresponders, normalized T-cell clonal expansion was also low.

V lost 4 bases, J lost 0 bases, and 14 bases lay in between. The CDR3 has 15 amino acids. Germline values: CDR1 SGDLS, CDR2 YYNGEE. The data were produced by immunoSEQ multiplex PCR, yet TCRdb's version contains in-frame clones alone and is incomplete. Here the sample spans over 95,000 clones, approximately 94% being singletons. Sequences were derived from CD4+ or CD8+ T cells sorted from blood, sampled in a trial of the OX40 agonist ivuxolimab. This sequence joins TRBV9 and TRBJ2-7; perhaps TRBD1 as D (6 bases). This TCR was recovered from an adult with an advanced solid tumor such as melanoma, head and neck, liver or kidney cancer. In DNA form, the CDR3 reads TGTGCCAGCAGCCCGGACAGCTATAGCTCCTACGAGCAGTACTTC. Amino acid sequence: CASSPDSYSSYEQYF. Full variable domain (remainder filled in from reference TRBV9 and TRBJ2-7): DSGVTQTPKHLITATGQRVTLRCSPRSGDLSVYWYQQSLDQGLQFLIQYYNGEERAKGNILERFSAQQFPDLHSELNLSSLELGDSALYFCASSPDSYSSYEQYFGPGTRLTVT.